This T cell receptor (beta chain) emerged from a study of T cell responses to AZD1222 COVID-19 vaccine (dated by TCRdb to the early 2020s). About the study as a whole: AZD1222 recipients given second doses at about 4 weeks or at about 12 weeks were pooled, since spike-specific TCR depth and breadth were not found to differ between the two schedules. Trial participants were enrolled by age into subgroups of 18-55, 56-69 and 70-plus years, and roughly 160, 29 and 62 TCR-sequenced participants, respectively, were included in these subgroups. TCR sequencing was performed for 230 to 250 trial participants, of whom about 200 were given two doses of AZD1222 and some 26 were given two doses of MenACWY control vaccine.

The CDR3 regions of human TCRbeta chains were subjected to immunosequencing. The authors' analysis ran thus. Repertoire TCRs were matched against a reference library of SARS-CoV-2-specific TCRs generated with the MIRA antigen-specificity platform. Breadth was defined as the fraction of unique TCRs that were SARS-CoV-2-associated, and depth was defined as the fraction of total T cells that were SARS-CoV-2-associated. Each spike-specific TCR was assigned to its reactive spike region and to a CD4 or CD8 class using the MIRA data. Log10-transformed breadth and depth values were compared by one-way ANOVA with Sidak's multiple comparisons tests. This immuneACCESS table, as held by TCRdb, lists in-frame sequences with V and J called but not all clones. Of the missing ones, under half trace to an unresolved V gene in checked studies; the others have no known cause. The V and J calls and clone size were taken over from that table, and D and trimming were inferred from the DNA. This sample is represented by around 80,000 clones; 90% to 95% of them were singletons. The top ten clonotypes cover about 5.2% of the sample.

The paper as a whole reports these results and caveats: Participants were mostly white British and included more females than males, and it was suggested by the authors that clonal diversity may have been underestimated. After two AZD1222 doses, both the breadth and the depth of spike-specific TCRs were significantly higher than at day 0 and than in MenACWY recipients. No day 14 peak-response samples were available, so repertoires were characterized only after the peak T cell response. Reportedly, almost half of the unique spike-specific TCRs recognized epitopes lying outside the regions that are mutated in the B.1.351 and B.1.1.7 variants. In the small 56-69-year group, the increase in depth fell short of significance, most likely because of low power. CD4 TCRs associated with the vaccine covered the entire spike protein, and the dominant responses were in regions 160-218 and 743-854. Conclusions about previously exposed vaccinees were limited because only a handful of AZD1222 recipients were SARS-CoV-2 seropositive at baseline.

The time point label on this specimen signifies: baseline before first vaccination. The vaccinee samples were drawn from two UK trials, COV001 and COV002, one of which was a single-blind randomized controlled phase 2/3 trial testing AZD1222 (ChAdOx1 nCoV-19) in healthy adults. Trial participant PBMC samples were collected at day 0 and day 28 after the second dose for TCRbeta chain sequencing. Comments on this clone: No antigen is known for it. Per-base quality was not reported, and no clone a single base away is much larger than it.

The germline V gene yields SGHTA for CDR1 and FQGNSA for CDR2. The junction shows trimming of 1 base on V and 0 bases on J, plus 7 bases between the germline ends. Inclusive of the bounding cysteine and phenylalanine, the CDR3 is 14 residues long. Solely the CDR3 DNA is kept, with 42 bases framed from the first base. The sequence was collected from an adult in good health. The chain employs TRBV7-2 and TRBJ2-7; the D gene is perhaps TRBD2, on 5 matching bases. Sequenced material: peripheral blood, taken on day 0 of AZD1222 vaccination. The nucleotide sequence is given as TGTGCCAGCAGCTTAGGGGCGGGCTCCTACGAGCAGTACTTC. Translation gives CASSLGAGSYEQYF.